This TCR beta chain was obtained from a study of blood T cell repertoires in COVID-19. Overall study: The study drew acute and convalescent COVID-19 samples from the United States, Italy and Spain. Sources were T cells, B-cell-depleted T cells, or PBMCs; the material itself was cDNA or gDNA.

In the original processing: Quantification of nucleated cells was approximated via reference gene primer amplification. TCRdb's copy holds only in-frame clones and misses some; the assay was immunoSEQ multiplex PCR. V and J calls and clone size are as listed in that table; D and trimming were resolved from the DNA. The table lists 63,000 or so clones, nearly 85% of them singletons. The CDR3 extends over 18 amino acids. Per germline, CDR1 MNHEY and CDR2 SVGEGT. The V gene lost 2 bases and the J gene lost 1 base, with 18 bases spanning the gap. The specimen was peripheral blood. The origin of this receptor is a human donor in a cohort sampled during active COVID-19. The chain couples TRBV6-2 or TRBV6-3 to TRBJ1-5; a possible D gene is TRBD1 (6 bases). CDR3 region: CASSYGATGQGSNQPQHF. CDR3 sequence (DNA): TGTGCCAGCAGTTACGGAGCGACAGGCCAGGGCAGCAATCAGCCCCAGCATTTT.